The clone carrying this T cell receptor beta chain was found a few times. MiXCR, run by TCRdb on the multiplex PCR reads, gives a single entry per CDR3 protein. The sample consists of 180,000 or so distinct CDR3 sequences, roughly 31% of them appearing once. The sample originates from a study of breast tumors, draining lymph nodes, adjacent tissues. The lymph nodes were axillary draining lymph nodes from breast cancer patients. Trimming left V 4 bases short and J 5 bases short, with 9 bases between. From germline, CDR1 is SGHDT and CDR2 YYEEEE. The CDR3 spans 12 residues. The sequence came from a female donor with breast cancer. Some clones in this sample may be carry-over from other donors' samples. The chain carries TRBV5-6 and TRBJ2-5; no definite D call. The sequenced sample was axillary lymph node tissue. CDR3 coding DNA: TGTGCCAGCAGCCCTGCCTTGGAGACCCAGTACTTC. It codes for CASSPALETQYF.